These 5 T cell receptor beta chains were all obtained from the same sample, sequenced in a study of T cell responses to AZD1222 COVID-19 vaccine. Repertoires were generated with immunoSEQ multiplex PCR, while TCRdb's copy carries only in-frame clones and drops some. The repertoire holds more than 150,000 clones, with roughly 90% as singletons. The source was peripheral blood, collected on day 0 of AZD1222 vaccination. All receptors come from an adult in good health.

The J gene is TRBJ2-7, the V gene TRBV27; 10 nucleotides align to TRBD2. Germline loops: CDR1 MNHEY, CDR2 SMNVEV (reference sequence). This CDR3 spans 14 amino acids. V lost 7 bases to trimming and J lost 3 bases; unmatched junction nucleotides: 6. The CDR3 DNA sequence: TGTGCCAGCACCTCTCTAGCGGGAGTCTACGAGCAGTACTTC. Its protein product is CASTSLAGVYEQYF.

This clone showed up just a few times. The V and J genes are TRBV10-3 and TRBJ2-7; TRBD1 matches 7 bases. This CDR3 has 14 amino acids. After removal of 0 bases from V and 2 bases from J, the junction contained 1 base not matched to a gene. Germline values: CDR1 ENHRY, CDR2 SYGVKD. Here the CDR3 DNA reads TGTGCCATCAGTGAGTCGGGACAGACCTACGAGCAGTACTTC. It specifies CAISESGQTYEQYF.

This chain connects TRBV28 to TRBJ2-5, with 7 bases fitting TRBD2. CDR1 is MDHEN, CDR2 SYDVKM, per germline. V gave up 11 bases and J gave up 2 bases; unmatched junction bases: 14. The CDR3 sequence is 15 residues long. Here the CDR3 DNA reads TGTGCCGGGTCATCTAGCGGACTCCCTCAAGAGACCCAGTACTTC. It yields the protein CAGSSSGLPQETQYF.

The chain combines TRBV18 with TRBJ1-5; D may be TRBD1 (5 bases). The CDR3 covers 15 residues. Germline assignment: CDR1 KGHSH and CDR2 LQKENI. The V end lost 6 bases, the J end lost 3 bases, and 15 bases lay between the germline ends. The CDR3 sequence is CASSSDQGSNQPQHF. The CDR3 coding sequence is TGTGCCAGCTCCTCGGACCAGGGTTCCAATCAGCCCCAGCATTTT.

This sequence joins TRBV15 and TRBJ2-2; 7 nucleotides line up with TRBD1. Looked up from germline, CDR1 is LNHNV and CDR2 is YYDKDF (reference sequence). The CDR3 contains 16 residues. The V gene end was trimmed by 1 base and the J gene end by 4 bases; junction bases not matched to a gene: 6. DNA of the CDR3: TGTGCCACCAGCAGAGGATGGACAGGCCTCACCGGGGAGCTGTTTTTT. Encoded protein: CATSRGWTGLTGELFF.